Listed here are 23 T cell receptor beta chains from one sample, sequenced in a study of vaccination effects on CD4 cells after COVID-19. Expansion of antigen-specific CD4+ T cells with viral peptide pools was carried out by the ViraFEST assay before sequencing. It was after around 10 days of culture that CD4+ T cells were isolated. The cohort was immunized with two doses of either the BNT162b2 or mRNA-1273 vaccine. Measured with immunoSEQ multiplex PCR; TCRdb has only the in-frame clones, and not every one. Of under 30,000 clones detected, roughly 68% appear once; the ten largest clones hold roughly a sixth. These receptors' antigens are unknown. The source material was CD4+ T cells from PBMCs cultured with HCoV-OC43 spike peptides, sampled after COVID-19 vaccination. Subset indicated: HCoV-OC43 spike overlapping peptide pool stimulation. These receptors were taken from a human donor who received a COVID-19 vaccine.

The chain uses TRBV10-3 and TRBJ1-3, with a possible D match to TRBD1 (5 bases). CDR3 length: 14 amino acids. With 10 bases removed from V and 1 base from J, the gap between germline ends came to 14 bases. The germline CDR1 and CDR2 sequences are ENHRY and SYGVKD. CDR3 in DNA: TGTGCCACCCTCGACAGCAATTCTGGAAACACCATATATTTT. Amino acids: CATLDSNSGNTIYF.

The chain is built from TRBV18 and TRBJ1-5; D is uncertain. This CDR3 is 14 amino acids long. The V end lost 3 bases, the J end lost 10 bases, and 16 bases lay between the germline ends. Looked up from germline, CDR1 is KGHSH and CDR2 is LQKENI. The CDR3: CASSPEGSGKPQHF. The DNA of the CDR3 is TGTGCCAGCTCACCTGAGGGCTCTGGTAAACCCCAGCATTTT. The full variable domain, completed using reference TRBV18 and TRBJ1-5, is NAGVMQNPRHLVRRRGQEARLRCSPMKGHSHVYWYRQLPEEGLKFMVYLQKENIIDESGMPKERFSAEFPKEGPSILRIQQVVRGDSAAYFCASSPEGSGKPQHFGDGTRLSIL.

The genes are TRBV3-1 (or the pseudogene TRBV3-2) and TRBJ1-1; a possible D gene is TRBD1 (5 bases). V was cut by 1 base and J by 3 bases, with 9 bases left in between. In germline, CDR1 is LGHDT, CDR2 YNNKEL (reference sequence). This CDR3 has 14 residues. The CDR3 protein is CASSQVRGYTEAFF. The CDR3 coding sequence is TGTGCCAGCAGCCAAGTAAGGGGTTACACTGAAGCTTTCTTT.

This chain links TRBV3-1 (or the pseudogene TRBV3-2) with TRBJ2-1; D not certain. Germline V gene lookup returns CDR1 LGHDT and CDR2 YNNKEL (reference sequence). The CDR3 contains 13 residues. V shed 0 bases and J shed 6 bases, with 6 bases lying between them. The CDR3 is CASSQEVVNEQFF. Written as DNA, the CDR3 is TGTGCCAGCAGCCAAGAAGTAGTCAATGAGCAGTTCTTC.

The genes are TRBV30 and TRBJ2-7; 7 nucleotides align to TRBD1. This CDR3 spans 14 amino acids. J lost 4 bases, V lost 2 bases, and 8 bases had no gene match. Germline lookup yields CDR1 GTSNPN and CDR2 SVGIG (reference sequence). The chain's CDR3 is CAWSPGQSNYEQYF. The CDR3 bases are TGTGCCTGGAGTCCGGGACAGTCTAATTACGAGCAGTACTTC.

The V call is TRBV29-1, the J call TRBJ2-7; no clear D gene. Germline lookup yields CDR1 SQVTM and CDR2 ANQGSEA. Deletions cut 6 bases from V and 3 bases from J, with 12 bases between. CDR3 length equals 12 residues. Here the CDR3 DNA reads TGCAGCGTGGGGAACCCAAGCTACGAGCAGTACTTC. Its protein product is CSVGNPSYEQYF.

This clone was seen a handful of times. CDR3 in DNA: TGTGCCAGCAGCCTCCAATTCACCACTGAAGCTTTCTTT. It yields the protein CASSLQFTTEAFF. V gene TRBV4-2 combines with J gene TRBJ1-1; D call uncertain. V lost 4 bases and J lost 4, with 10 bases in between. Germline CDR1 and CDR2: LGHNA and YNFKEQ. The CDR3 covers 13 residues.

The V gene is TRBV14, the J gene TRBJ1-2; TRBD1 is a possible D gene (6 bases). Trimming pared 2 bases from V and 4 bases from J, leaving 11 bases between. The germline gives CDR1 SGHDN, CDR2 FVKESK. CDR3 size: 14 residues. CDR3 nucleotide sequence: TGTGCCAGCAGCCAAAGTACAGGGATCTATGGCTACACCTTC. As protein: CASSQSTGIYGYTF. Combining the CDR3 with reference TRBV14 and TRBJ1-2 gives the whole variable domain EAGVTQFPSHSVIEKGQTVTLRCDPISGHDNLYWYRRVMGKEIKFLLHFVKESKQDESGMPNNRFLAERTGGTYSTLKVQPAELEDSGVYFCASSQSTGIYGYTFGSGTRLTVV.

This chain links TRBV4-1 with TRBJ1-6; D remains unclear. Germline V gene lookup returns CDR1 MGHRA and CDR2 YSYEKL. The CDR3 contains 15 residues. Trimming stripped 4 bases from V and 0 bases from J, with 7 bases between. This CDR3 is CASSLRISYNSPLHF. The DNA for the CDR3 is TGCGCCAGCAGCCTCCGGATCTCCTATAATTCACCCCTCCACTTT.

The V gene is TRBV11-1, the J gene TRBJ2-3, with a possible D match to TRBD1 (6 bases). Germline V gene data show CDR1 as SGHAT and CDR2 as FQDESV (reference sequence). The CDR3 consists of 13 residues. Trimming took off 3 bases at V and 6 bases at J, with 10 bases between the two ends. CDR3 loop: CASSFQGTDTQYF. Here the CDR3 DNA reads TGTGCCAGCAGCTTCCAGGGGACGGATACGCAGTATTTT.

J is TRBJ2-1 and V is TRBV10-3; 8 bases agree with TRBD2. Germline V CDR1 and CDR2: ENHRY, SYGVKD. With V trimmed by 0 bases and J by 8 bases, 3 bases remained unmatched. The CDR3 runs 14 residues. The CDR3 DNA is TGTGCCATCAGTGAGTCGACTAGCGTGGATGAGCAGTTCTTC. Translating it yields CAISESTSVDEQFF.

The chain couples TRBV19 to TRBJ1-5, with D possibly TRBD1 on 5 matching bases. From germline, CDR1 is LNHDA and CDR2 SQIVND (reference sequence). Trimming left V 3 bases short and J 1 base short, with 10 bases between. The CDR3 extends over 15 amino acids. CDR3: CASSMTVSSNQPQHF. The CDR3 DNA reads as TGTGCCAGTAGTATGACAGTGTCAAGCAATCAGCCCCAGCATTTT.

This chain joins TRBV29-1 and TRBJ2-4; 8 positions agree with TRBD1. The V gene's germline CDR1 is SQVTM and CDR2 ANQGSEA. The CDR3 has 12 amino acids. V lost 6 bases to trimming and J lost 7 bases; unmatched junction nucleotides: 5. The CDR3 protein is CSVTTGENIQYF. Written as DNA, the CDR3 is TGCAGCGTGACGACAGGGGAGAACATTCAGTACTTC.

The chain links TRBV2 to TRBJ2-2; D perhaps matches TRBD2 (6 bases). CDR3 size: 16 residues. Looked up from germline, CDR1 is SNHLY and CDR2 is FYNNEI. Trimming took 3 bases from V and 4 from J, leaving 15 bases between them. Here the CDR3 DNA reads TGTGCCAGCAGTGACCGGGGGTATGGGAGCACCGGGGAGCTGTTTTTT. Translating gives CASSDRGYGSTGELFF.

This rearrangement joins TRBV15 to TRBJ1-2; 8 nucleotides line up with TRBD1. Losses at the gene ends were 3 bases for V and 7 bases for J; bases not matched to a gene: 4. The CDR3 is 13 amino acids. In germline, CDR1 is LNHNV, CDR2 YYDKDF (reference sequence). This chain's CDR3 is CATSRDRASGYTF. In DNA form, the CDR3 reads TGTGCCACCAGCAGGGACAGGGCTTCTGGCTACACCTTC.

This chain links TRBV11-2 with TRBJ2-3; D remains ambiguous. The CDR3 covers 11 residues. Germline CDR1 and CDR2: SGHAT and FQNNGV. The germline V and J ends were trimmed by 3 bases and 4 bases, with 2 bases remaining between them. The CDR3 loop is CASSFADTQYF. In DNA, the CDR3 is TGTGCCAGCAGCTTCGCAGATACGCAGTATTTT.

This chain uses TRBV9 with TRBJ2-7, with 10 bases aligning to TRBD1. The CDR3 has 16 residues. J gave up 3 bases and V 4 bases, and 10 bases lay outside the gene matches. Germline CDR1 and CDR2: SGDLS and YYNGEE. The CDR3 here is CASSPTRDRGFYEQYF. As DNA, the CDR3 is TGTGCCAGCAGCCCCACCAGGGACAGGGGTTTCTACGAGCAGTACTTC.

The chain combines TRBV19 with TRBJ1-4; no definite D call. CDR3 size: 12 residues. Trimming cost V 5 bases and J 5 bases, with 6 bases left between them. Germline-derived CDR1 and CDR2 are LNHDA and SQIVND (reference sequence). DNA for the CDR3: TGTGCCAGTAGTCCTATAAATGAAAAACTGTTTTTT. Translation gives CASSPINEKLFF.

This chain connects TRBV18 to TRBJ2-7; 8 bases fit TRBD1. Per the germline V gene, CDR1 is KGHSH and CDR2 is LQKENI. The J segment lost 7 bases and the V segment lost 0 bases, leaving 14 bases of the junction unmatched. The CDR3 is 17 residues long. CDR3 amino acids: CASSPPGAGGAGREQYF. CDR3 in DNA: TGTGCCAGCTCACCACCTGGGGCAGGGGGCGCCGGCCGAGAGCAGTACTTC.

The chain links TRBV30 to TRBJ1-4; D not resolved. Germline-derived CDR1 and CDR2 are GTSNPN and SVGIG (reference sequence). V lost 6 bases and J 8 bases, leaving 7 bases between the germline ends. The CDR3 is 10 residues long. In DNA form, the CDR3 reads TGTGCCTGCTCTGAAGAAAAACTGTTTTTT. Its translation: CACSEEKLFF.

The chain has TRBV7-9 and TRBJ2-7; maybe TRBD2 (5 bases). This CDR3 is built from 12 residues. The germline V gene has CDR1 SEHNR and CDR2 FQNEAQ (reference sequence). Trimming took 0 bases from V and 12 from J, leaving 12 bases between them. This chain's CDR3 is CASSLATGVGYF. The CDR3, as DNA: TGTGCCAGCAGCTTAGCGACCGGGGTGGGGTACTTC.

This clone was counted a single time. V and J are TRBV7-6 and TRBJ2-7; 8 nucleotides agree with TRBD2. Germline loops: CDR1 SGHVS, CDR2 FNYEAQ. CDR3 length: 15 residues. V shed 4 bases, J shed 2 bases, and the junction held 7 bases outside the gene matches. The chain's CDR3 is CASSSAGEVAYEQYF. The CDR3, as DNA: TGTGCCAGCAGCTCAGCGGGGGAGGTTGCCTACGAGCAGTACTTC.

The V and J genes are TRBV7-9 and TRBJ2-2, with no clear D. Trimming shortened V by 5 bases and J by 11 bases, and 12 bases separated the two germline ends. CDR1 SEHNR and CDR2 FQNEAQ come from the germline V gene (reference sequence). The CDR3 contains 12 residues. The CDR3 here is CASSPESIELFF. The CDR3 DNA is TGTGCCAGCAGCCCTGAGAGTATAGAGCTGTTTTTT.